The sequence of this T cell receptor beta chain was determined in a study of blood T cell repertoires in COVID-19. For the study at large: There were acute and convalescent COVID-19 samples, and they came from the United States, Italy and Spain. T cells, B-cell-depleted T cells, or PBMCs supplied cDNA or gDNA.

The count of this clone is one. In the original workflow: Estimation of nucleated cell counts relied on the amplification of reference gene primers. Produced via immunoSEQ multiplex PCR; TCRdb's table is partial and in-frame only. V, J and clone size are those of that table, while D and trimming were read from the DNA. The profile shows 220,000 or so clones, more than 75% of them singletons. The V gene lost 3 bases and the J gene lost 9 bases, with 15 bases spanning the gap. Germline lookup yields CDR1 LNHDA and CDR2 SQIVND (reference sequence). The CDR3 has 14 residues. The clonotype comes from a man between 45 and 60 years old who had recovered from COVID-19. The sample was peripheral blood. The V call is TRBV19, the J call TRBJ2-1; D possibly corresponds to TRBD2 (5 bases). In DNA, the CDR3 is TGTGCCAGTAGTATGTTGGCTAGCTGGGGTGAGCAGTTCTTC. Translating gives CASSMLASWGEQFF.